One sample yielded the 8 T cell receptor beta chains listed below, sequenced in a study of cytotoxic CD8 clonotypes in ibrutinib-treated CLL. Only in-frame clones appear in the TCRdb table, and some are missing; sequencing was by immunoSEQ multiplex PCR. The repertoire consists of around 150,000 clones, with nearly 90% occurring once and the leading ten covering 3%. Sequencing used PBMCs, obtained at disease progression, from a patient treated with ibrutinib. These receptor sequences come from a human donor with chronic lymphocytic leukemia.

This sequence joins TRBV2 and TRBJ1-1; unclear D gene. Germline CDR1 reads SNHLY; CDR2 reads FYNNEI. The length of the CDR3 is 13 residues. V lost 0 bases and J lost 7, with 9 bases in between. The CDR3 nucleotides are TGTGCCAGCAGTGAAGCGCTTGAGAGTGAAGCTTTCTTT. It specifies CASSEALESEAFF.

The chain joins TRBV28 to TRBJ2-1; D remains unclear. Trimming left V 6 bases short and J 3 bases short, with 15 bases between. CDR1 and CDR2 (germline): MDHEN, SYDVKM. This CDR3 is built from 15 residues. The CDR3 sequence: CASSPTSVLYNEQFF. CDR3 DNA sequence: TGTGCCAGCAGCCCGACATCTGTCCTCTACAATGAGCAGTTCTTC.

The CDR3 DNA is TGTGCCAGCAGCCCAAGGACAGGGGAGTCCCCACATATAAACACCGGGGAGCTGTTTTTT. Translating gives CASSPRTGESPHINTGELFF. This chain joins TRBV9 and TRBJ2-2; 9 bases line up with TRBD1. Germline V lookup: CDR1 SGDLS, CDR2 YYNGEE. This CDR3 comprises 20 residues. The V segment lost 4 bases and the J segment 2 bases; nucleotides outside the gene matches: 18.

The CDR3 sequence: CASTSSGSSYEQYF. CDR3 bases: TGTGCCAGTACCTCTAGCGGGAGCTCCTACGAGCAGTACTTC. The V gene is TRBV19, the J gene TRBJ2-7, with 10 positions matching TRBD2. The CDR3 length is 14 residues. Germline lookup yields CDR1 LNHDA and CDR2 SQIVND (reference sequence). The ends lost 7 bases at V and 0 bases at J; junction bases unmatched: 3.

V usage is TRBV7-9 and J usage is TRBJ1-1; D remains ambiguous. Germline-derived CDR1 and CDR2 are SEHNR and FQNEAQ (reference sequence). Between the trimmed V and J ends, which lost 6 bases and 8 bases, there was a span of 10 bases. The CDR3 is 11 amino acids. CDR3 coding DNA: TGTGCCAGCAGTTTAACAGTAGAAGCTTTCTTT. Its translation is CASSLTVEAFF.

The rearrangement joins TRBV19 to TRBJ2-7; no clear D gene. The CDR3 extends over 15 amino acids. V lost 5 bases, J lost 5 bases, and 19 bases lay in between. CDR1 is LNHDA, CDR2 SQIVND, per germline (reference sequence). Here the CDR3 reads CASSLSGSHRDEQYF. CDR3 in DNA: TGTGCCAGTAGTTTGTCTGGCTCCCACCGTGACGAGCAGTACTTC.

The J gene is TRBJ1-1, the V gene TRBV30; D is undetermined. Germline V gene sequence: CDR1 GTSNPN, CDR2 SVGIG (reference sequence). This CDR3 is 12 amino acids long. Trimming took 2 bases from V and 1 from J, leaving 5 bases between them. CDR3 sequence: CAWSRTNTEAFF. In DNA, the CDR3 is TGTGCCTGGAGTAGGACGAACACTGAAGCTTTCTTT.

The chain employs TRBV9 and TRBJ2-2; D perhaps matches TRBD2 (5 bases). Per germline, CDR1 SGDLS and CDR2 YYNGEE. The CDR3 consists of 15 residues. V was shortened by 0 bases and J by 4 bases, with 10 bases between the two germline ends. The CDR3 spells CASSVGEPATGELFF. The CDR3 coding sequence is TGTGCCAGCAGCGTAGGGGAGCCGGCCACCGGGGAGCTGTTTTTT.